The clone carrying this T cell receptor (beta chain) was observed a few times. The antigen is not known. At one end, the junction sequence differs from germline, possibly due to a read error. The V gene's germline CDR1 is KGHSH and CDR2 LQKENI. The CDR3 spans 15 residues. The evidence that diagnosis relied on was clinical symptoms, serum thyroxine, TRAb, thyroid ultrasound and orbital computed tomography. RNA transcripts were the source from which TCR beta CDR3 regions were amplified. First-round RT-PCR relied on HTBI primers, and a second-round multiplex PCR came next. TCRdb passed the multiplex PCR reads through MiXCR, listing each CDR3 protein once. This sample has under 350,000 distinct CDR3 sequences, with roughly 15% found just once. The entry originates in a study of Graves' ophthalmopathy and Graves' hyperthyroidism. Study at large: Peripheral blood was obtained at first diagnosis, ahead of any treatment.

Study results and caveats: The model achieved over 60% sensitivity and approximately 74% specificity for ophthalmopathy progression.

V gene TRBV18 combines with J gene TRBJ2-2; TRBD1 aligns across 9 bases. This TCR was recovered from an adult man with Graves' ophthalmopathy. Sequenced: peripheral blood. CDR3 residues: CAGSPRDRVSGELFF. CDR3 nucleotides: TGTGCCGGCTCACCACGGGACAGGGTATCCGGGGAGCTGTTTTTT.